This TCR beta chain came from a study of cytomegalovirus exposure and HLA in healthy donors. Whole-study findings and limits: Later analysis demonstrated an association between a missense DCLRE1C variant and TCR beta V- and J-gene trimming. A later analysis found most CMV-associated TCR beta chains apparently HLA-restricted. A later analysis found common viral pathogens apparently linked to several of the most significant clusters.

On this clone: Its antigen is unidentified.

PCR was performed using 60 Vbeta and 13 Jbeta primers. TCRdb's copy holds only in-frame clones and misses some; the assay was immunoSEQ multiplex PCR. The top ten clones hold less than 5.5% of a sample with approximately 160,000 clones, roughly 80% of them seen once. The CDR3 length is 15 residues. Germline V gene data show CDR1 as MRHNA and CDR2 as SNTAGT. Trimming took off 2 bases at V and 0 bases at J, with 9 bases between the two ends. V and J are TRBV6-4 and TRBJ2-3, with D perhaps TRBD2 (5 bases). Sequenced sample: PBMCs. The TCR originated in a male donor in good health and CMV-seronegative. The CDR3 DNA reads TGTGCCAGCAGTGACGAGAGCGGAAGCACAGATACGCAGTATTTT. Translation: CASSDESGSTDTQYF.